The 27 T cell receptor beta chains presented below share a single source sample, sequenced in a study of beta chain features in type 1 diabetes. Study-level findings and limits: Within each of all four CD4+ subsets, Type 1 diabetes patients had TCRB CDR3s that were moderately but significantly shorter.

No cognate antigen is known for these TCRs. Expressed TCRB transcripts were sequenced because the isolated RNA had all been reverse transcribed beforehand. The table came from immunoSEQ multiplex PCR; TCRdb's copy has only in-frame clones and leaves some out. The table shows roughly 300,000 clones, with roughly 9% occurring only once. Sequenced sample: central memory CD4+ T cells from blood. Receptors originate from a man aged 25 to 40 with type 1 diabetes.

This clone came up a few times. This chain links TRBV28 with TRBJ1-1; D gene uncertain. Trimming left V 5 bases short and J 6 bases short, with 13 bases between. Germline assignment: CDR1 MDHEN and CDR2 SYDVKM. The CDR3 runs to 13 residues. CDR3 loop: CASSPPDRAEAFF. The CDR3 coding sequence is TGTGCCAGCAGTCCCCCCGACCGCGCTGAAGCTTTCTTT.

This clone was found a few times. The CDR3 protein is CAWSERLSYGYTF. The CDR3, as DNA: TGTGCCTGGAGTGAAAGGCTCTCTTATGGCTACACCTTC. This chain links TRBV30 with TRBJ1-2, with D unclear. V gave up 1 base and J gave up 5 bases, with 11 bases separating them. CDR3 size: 13 residues. Per germline, CDR1 GTSNPN and CDR2 SVGIG (reference sequence). Looking up the rest from reference TRBV30 and TRBJ1-2 gives the full variable domain: SQTIHQWPATLVQPVGSPLSLECTVEGTSNPNLYWYRQAAGRGLQLLFYSVGIGQISSEVPQNLSASRPQDRQFILSSKKLLLSDSGFYLCAWSERLSYGYTFGSGTRLTVV.

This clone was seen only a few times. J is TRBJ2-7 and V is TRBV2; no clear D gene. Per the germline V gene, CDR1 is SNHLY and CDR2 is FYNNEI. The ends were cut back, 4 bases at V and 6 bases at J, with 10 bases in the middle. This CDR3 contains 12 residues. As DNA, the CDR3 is TGTGCCAGCAGTGCCCGATGGACCGAGCAGTACTTC. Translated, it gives CASSARWTEQYF.

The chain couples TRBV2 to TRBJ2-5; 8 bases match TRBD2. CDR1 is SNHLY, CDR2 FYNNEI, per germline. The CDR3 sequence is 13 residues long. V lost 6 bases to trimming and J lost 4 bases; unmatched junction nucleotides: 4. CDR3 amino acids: CASRGLGRETQYF. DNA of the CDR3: TGTGCCAGCAGGGGACTAGGGAGAGAGACCCAGTACTTC.

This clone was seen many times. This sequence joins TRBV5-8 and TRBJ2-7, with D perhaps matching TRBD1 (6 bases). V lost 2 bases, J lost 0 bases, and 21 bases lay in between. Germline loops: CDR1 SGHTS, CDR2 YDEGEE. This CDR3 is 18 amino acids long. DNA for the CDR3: TGTGCCAGCAGCTTATCAGGGGACGATCATTATTTCTCCTACGAGCAGTACTTC. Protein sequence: CASSLSGDDHYFSYEQYF.

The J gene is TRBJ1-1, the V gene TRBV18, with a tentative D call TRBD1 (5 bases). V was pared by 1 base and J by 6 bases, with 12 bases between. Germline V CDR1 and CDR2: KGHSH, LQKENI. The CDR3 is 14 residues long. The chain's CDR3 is CASSPQEGTAEAFF. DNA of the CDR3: TGTGCCAGCTCACCACAGGAGGGGACCGCTGAAGCTTTCTTT. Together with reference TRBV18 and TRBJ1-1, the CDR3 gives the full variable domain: NAGVMQNPRHLVRRRGQEARLRCSPMKGHSHVYWYRQLPEEGLKFMVYLQKENIIDESGMPKERFSAEFPKEGPSILRIQQVVRGDSAAYFCASSPQEGTAEAFFGQGTRLTVV.

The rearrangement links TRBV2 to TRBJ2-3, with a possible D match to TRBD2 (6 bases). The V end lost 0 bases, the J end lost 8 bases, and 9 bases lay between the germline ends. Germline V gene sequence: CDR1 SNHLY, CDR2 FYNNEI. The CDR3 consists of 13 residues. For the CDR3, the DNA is TGTGCCAGCAGTGAAGCGCGGGGTGCTACGCAGTATTTT. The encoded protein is CASSEARGATQYF.

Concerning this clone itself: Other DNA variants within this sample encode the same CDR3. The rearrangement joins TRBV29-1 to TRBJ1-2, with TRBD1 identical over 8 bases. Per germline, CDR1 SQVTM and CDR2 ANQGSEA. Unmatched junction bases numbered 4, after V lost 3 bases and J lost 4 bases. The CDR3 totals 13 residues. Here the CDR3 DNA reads TGCAGCGTTGAGGCGGGGACAGGCTATGGCTACACCTTC. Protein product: CSVEAGTGYGYTF.

The CDR3 DNA sequence: TGTGCCAGCAGCTACCGGACCGAGAACTATGGCTACACCTTC. It codes for CASSYRTENYGYTF. The chain combines TRBV5-4 with TRBJ1-2; D ambiguous. V was clipped by 3 bases and J by 2 bases, with 11 bases between them. Germline values: CDR1 SGHNT, CDR2 YYREEE (reference sequence). The CDR3 totals 14 residues. The whole variable domain, filled in from reference TRBV5-4 and TRBJ1-2, reads ETGVTQSPTHLIKTRGQQVTLRCSSQSGHNTVSWYQQALGQGPQFIFQYYREEENGRGNFPPRFSGLQFPNYSSELNVNALELDDSALYLCASSYRTENYGYTFGSGTRLTVV.

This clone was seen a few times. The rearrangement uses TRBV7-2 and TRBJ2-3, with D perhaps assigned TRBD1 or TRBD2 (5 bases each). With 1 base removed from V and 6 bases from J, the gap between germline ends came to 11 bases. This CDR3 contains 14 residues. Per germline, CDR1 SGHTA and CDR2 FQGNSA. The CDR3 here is CASSLGGPRDTQYF. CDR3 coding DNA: TGTGCCAGCAGCTTAGGGGGACCTCGGGATACGCAGTATTTT.

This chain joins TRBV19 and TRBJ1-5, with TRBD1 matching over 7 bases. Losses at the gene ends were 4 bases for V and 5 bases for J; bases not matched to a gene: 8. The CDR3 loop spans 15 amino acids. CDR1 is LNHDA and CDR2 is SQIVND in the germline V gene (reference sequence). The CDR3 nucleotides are TGTGCCAGTAGTACAGGGGGAGGGGGCCATCAGCCCCAGCATTTT. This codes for CASSTGGGGHQPQHF.

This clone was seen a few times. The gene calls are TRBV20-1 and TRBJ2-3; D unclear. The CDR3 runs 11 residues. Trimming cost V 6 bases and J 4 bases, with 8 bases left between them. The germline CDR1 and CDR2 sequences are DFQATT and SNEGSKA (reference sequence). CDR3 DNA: TGCAGTGCGTTCCGGTCAGATACGCAGTATTTT. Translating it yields CSAFRSDTQYF.

The CDR3 nucleotides read TGTGCCAGCAGCGATCAGGGTTCTGGAAACACCATATATTTT. Protein: CASSDQGSGNTIYF. The chain has TRBV9 and TRBJ1-3; D perhaps matches TRBD1 (5 bases). V gave up 3 bases and J gave up 1 base, with 8 bases separating them. The germline V gene has CDR1 SGDLS and CDR2 YYNGEE. The CDR3 is 14 residues long.

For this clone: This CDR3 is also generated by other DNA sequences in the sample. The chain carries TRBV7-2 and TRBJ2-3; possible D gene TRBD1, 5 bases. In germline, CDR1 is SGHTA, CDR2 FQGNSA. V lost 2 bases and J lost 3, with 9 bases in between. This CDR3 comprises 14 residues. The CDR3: CASSLSGSTDTQYF. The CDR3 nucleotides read TGTGCCAGCAGCTTATCAGGGTCAACAGATACGCAGTATTTT.

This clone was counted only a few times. The chain's CDR3 is CASKGQTGRDSPLHF. The CDR3 DNA is TGTGCCAGCAAGGGCCAGACAGGTCGAGATTCACCCCTCCACTTT. The J gene is TRBJ1-6, the V gene TRBV7-2; perhaps TRBD1 as D (6 bases). This CDR3 is 15 amino acids long. CDR1 and CDR2 from the germline V gene are SGHTA and FQGNSA. Trimming removed 7 bases from V and 8 bases from J, with 18 bases in between.

CDR3 amino acids: CASSSGRSGELFF. As DNA, the CDR3 is TGTGCCAGCAGTAGCGGACGCTCCGGGGAGCTGTTTTTT. This rearrangement joins TRBV9 to TRBJ2-2, with TRBD2 as a possible D gene (6 bases). The CDR3 extends over 13 amino acids. Trimming took off 5 bases at V and 6 bases at J, with 11 bases between the two ends. Germline lookup yields CDR1 SGDLS and CDR2 YYNGEE.

CDR3 bases: TGTGCCAGCTCACCAGAGAGGGTGGATGGCTACACCTTC. Its protein product is CASSPERVDGYTF. The chain has TRBV18 and TRBJ1-2; D gene ambiguous. Germline CDR1 KGHSH, CDR2 LQKENI. This CDR3 has 13 amino acids. Deletions cut 2 bases from V and 6 bases from J, with 10 bases between.

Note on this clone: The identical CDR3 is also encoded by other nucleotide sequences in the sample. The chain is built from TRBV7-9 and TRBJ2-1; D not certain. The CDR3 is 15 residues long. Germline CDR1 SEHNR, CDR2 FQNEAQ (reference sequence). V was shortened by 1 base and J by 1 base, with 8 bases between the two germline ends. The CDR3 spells CASSLGRASYNEQFF. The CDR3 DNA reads TGTGCCAGCAGCTTAGGTAGGGCGTCCTACAATGAGCAGTTCTTC.

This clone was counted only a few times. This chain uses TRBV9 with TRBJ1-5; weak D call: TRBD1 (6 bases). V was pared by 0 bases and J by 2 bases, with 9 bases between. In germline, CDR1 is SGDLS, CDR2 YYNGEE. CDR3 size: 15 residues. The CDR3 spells CASSVEAGGNQPQHF. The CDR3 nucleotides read TGTGCCAGCAGCGTAGAGGCAGGGGGCAATCAGCCCCAGCATTTT.

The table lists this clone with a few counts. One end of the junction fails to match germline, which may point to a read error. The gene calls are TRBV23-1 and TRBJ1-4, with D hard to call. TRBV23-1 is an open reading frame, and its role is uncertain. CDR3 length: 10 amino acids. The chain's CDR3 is CASSQRTAGF. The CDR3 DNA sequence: TGCGCCAGCAGCCAAAGAACAGCAGGTTTT.

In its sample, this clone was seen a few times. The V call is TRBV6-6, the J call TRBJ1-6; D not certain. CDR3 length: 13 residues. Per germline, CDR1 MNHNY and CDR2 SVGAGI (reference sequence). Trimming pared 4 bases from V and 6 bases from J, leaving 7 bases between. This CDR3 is CASSSRINSPLHF. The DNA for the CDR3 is TGTGCCAGCAGTTCGCGGATTAATTCACCCCTCCACTTT.

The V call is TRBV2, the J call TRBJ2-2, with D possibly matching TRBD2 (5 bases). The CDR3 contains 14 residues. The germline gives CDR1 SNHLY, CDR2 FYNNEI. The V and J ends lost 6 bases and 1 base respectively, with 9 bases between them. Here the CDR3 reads CASSKEVNTGELFF. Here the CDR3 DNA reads TGTGCCAGCAGCAAGGAGGTGAACACCGGGGAGCTGTTTTTT. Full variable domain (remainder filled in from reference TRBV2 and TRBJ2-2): EPEVTQTPSHQVTQMGQEVILRCVPISNHLYFYWYRQILGQKVEFLVSFYNNEISEKSEIFDDQFSVERPDGSNFTLKIRSTKLEDSAMYFCASSKEVNTGELFFGEGSRLTVL.

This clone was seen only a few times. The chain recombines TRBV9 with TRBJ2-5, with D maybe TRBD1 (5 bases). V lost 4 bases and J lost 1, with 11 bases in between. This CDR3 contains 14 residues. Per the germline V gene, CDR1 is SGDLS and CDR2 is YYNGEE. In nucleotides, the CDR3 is TGTGCCAGCAGCTTAGGGGAAATCCAAGAGACCCAGTACTTC. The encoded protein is CASSLGEIQETQYF.

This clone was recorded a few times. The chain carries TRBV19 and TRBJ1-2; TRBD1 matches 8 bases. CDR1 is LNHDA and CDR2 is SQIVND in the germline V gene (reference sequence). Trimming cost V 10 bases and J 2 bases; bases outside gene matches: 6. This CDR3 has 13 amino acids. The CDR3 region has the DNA TGTGCCACCGAGGACAGGGCGAACTATGGCTACACCTTC. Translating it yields CATEDRANYGYTF.

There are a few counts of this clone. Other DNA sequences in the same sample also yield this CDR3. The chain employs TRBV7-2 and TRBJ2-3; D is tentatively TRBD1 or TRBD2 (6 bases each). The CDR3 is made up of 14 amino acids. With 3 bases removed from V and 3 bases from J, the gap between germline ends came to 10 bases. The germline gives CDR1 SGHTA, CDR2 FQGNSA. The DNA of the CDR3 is TGTGCCAGCAGCTTGGGGGGCCTGACAGATACGCAGTATTTT. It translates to CASSLGGLTDTQYF.

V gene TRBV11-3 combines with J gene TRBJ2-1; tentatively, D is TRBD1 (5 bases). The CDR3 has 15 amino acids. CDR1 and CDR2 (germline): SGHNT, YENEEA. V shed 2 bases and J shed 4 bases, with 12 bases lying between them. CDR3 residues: CASSLNGQAYNEQFF. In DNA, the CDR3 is TGTGCCAGCAGCTTAAACGGACAAGCTTACAATGAGCAGTTCTTC. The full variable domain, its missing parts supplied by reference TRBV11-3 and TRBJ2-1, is EAGVVQSPRYKIIEKKQPVAFWCNPISGHNTLYWYLQNLGQGPELLIRYENEEAVDDSQLPKDRFSAERLKGVDSTLKIQPAELGDSAVYLCASSLNGQAYNEQFFGPGTRLTVL.

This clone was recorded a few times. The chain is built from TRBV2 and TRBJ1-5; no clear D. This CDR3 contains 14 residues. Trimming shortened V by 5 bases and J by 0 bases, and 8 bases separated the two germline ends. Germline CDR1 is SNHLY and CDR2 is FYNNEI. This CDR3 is CASSPSLSNQPQHF. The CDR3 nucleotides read TGTGCCAGCAGTCCTAGCCTTAGCAATCAGCCCCAGCATTTT.